One and the same sample provided the 5 T cell receptor beta chains below, sequenced in a study of shared clonotypes between healthy human individuals. Naive CD8 cells lacked CD45RO and underwent positive selection for CCR7, leaving out terminally differentiated effector memory CD45RA+ cells. TCRdb's table, derived via immunoSEQ multiplex PCR, lists solely in-frame clones and lacks some. The data hold some 2 million clones, with less than 95% observed a single time. The sequencing sample was made of naive CD8+ T cells sorted from blood. Every receptor here comes from a young man in good health.

The chain uses TRBV28 and TRBJ2-3; 8 bases fit TRBD2. From germline, CDR1 is MDHEN and CDR2 SYDVKM. This CDR3 region has 16 residues. J was trimmed by 2 bases and V by 4 bases; bases with no gene match: 8. CDR3 coding DNA: TGTGCCAGCAGTTCCGCACTAGCGGAGAACACAGATACGCAGTATTTT. Amino acid sequence: CASSSALAENTDTQYF.

V usage is TRBV30 and J usage is TRBJ2-3, with D hard to call. V lost 1 base to trimming and J lost 4 bases, with 6 bases between them. The germline gives CDR1 GTSNPN, CDR2 SVGIG (reference sequence). The CDR3 is 12 residues long. The CDR3 DNA follows: TGTGCCTGGAGTGGCCTCTCAGATACGCAGTATTTT. Amino acids: CAWSGLSDTQYF.

Comments on this clone: This sample also contains other DNA sequences that code for the same CDR3. V is TRBV13 and J is TRBJ2-7; D might be TRBD1 or TRBD2, each matching 6 bases. V lost 3 bases and J 2 bases, leaving 8 bases between the germline ends. The CDR3 totals 13 residues. Germline V gene lookup returns CDR1 PRHDT and CDR2 FYEKMQ (reference sequence). The CDR3 is CASSLEGAYEQYF. CDR3 DNA: TGTGCCAGCAGCTTGGAGGGGGCCTACGAGCAGTACTTC.

The rearrangement uses TRBV4-1 and TRBJ1-6; D is perhaps TRBD1 (5 bases). The CDR3 is made up of 15 amino acids. Trimming left V 0 bases short and J 9 bases short, with 12 bases between. Germline V gene data show CDR1 as MGHRA and CDR2 as YSYEKL. The chain's CDR3 is CASSQEHLGGSPLHF. In DNA form, the CDR3 reads TGCGCCAGCAGCCAAGAGCATCTTGGGGGTTCACCCCTCCACTTT.

The chain combines TRBV27 with TRBJ2-7, with D possibly matching TRBD2 (7 bases). The CDR3 is 14 residues long. Germline V lookup: CDR1 MNHEY, CDR2 SMNVEV (reference sequence). Deletions cut 2 bases from V and 6 bases from J, with 14 bases between. The CDR3 reads CASSLAGAGIEQYF. DNA of the CDR3: TGTGCCAGCAGTTTAGCGGGGGCGGGTATCGAGCAGTACTTC.